Here is one T cell receptor (beta chain) with its context. The antigen remains undetermined. The germline V and J ends were trimmed by 1 base and 2 bases, with 7 bases remaining between them. This CDR3 has 14 amino acids. Germline V lookup: CDR1 SGHNT, CDR2 YENEEA. The source of the sample is a study of T cell responses to AZD1222 COVID-19 vaccine. The study's findings and limits: Increases in Spike-specific TCR breadth and depth were seen after two AZD1222 doses. Across the whole spike, CD4 TCRs peaked at regions 160-218 and 743-854. Clonal diversity was possibly underestimated; the donors were predominantly white British and more often female.

Profiling relied on immunoSEQ multiplex PCR, and the TCRdb table lists in-frame clones only, not all of them. In the table there are 100,000 to 150,000 clones, around 91% of which are singletons. The TCR comes from an adult in good health. Sequencing was performed on peripheral blood, taken on day 0 of MenACWY control vaccination. The chain couples TRBV11-3 to TRBJ2-3; D is perhaps TRBD2 (5 bases). In DNA form, the CDR3 reads TGTGCCAGCAGCTTAGGAGCGGTCACAGATACGCAGTATTTT. Its protein is CASSLGAVTDTQYF.